The present T cell receptor beta chain was sequenced within a study of CD8+CD57+ T cells in acquired aplastic anemia. Of note for this clonotype: Its specificity is unknown.

Both TCR beta VDJ combination and CDR3 sequence profiling were carried out. Genomic DNA was the template for this profiling. Using its own MiXCR run on the reads, TCRdb lists one record per CDR3 protein. The table includes 60,000 to 75,000 distinct CDR3 sequences, about 56% detected once. Study results and caveats: Patients and controls had CD8+ Simpson's diversity values that were not significantly distinct.

The specimen was sorted CD4+, CD8+, or CD8+CD57+ T cells (not recorded which) from PBMCs. This clonotype originated in a human donor in good health, serving as a control.

CDR3 loop: CASSFSGKEQYF. The CDR3 DNA reads TGTGCCAGCAGCTTCTCCGGAAAGGAGCAGTACTTC. The J gene is TRBJ2-7, the V gene TRBV7-6; no clear D. CDR3 length: 12 residues. Germline CDR1 and CDR2: SGHVS and FNYEAQ. Between the trimmed V and J ends, which lost 3 bases and 7 bases, there was a span of 10 bases.